The T cell receptor beta chain under discussion was sequenced for a study of cytomegalovirus exposure and HLA in healthy donors. Findings of the study overall: For most TCR sequences rarity was the rule, although some public TCRs occurred in many donors.

Both 60 Vbeta primers and 13 Jbeta primers went into the PCR. Sequencing was performed with immunoSEQ multiplex PCR; in TCRdb, only in-frame clones are kept and a portion is missing. The table has tens of thousands of clones, roughly 87% seen once. Remarks on this clone: Its antigen is not identified.

The CDR3 is made up of 15 amino acids. Trimming shortened V by 5 bases and J by 0 bases, and 13 bases separated the two germline ends. The V gene's germline CDR1 is SQVTM and CDR2 ANQGSEA. The receptor's source is a woman aged 40 to 49 in good health and CMV-seropositive. The genes are TRBV29-1 and TRBJ2-2, with D maybe TRBD1 (5 bases). Sequenced input: PBMCs. The chain's CDR3 is CSVTPYRSNTGELFF. For the CDR3, the DNA is TGCAGCGTTACCCCTTACAGGTCGAACACCGGGGAGCTGTTTTTT.